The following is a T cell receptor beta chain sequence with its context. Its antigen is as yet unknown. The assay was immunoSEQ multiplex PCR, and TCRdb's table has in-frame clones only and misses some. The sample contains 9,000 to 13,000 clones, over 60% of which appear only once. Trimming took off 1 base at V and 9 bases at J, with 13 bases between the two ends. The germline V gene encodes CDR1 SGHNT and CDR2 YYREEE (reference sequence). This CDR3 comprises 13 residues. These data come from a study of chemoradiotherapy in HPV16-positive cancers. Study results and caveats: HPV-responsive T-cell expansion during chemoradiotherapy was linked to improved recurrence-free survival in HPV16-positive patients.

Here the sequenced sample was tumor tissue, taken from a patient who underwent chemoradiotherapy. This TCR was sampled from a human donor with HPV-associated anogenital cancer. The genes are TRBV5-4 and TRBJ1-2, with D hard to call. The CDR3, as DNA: TGTGCCAGCAGCTTGTTCCTGATTCAAAGCTACACCTTC. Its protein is CASSLFLIQSYTF.